Below are 25 T cell receptor beta chains sequenced from a single sample in a study of cytomegalovirus exposure and HLA in healthy donors. PCR amplification relied on 60 Vbeta primers (plus 13 Jbeta primers). The protocol was immunoSEQ multiplex PCR, while the TCRdb copy is restricted to in-frame clones and leaves out a portion. In the table there are about 150,000 clones, 80% of which are singletons. The source material was PBMCs. The receptors stem from a middle-aged woman in good health and CMV-seronegative.

J is TRBJ2-2 and V is TRBV4-3; 14 bases match TRBD2. Germline V gene lookup returns CDR1 LGHNA and CDR2 YSLEER. Losses at the gene ends were 4 bases for V and 6 bases for J; bases not matched to a gene: 4. The CDR3 runs to 16 residues. The DNA for the CDR3 is TGCGCCAGCAGCCGAGGGACTAGCGGGAGCGCCGGGGAGCTGTTTTTT. It specifies CASSRGTSGSAGELFF.

The sample holds a few counts of this clone. The chain couples TRBV5-5 to TRBJ2-7; D remains unclear. CDR1 and CDR2 (germline): SGHKS, YYEKEE (reference sequence). With 2 bases removed from V and 3 bases from J, the gap between germline ends came to 9 bases. The CDR3 length is 13 residues. The CDR3 region is CASSFGQLYEQYF. The CDR3 DNA reads as TGTGCCAGCAGCTTTGGGCAGCTCTACGAGCAGTACTTC.

The J gene is TRBJ2-3, the V gene TRBV30; tentatively, D is TRBD1 (6 bases). Trimming cost V 5 bases and J 4 bases, with 10 bases left between them. CDR3 size: 12 residues. The germline V gene encodes CDR1 GTSNPN and CDR2 SVGIG (reference sequence). The CDR3 loop reads CAWQGQSDTQYF. Written as DNA, the CDR3 is TGTGCCTGGCAGGGACAATCAGATACGCAGTATTTT.

The chain carries TRBV28 and TRBJ1-5, with D tentatively TRBD1 (6 bases). This CDR3 has 18 amino acids. Between the trimmed V and J ends, which lost 0 bases and 2 bases, there was a span of 17 bases. The V gene's germline CDR1 is MDHEN and CDR2 SYDVKM. CDR3 protein: CASSLWPNRVGGNQPQHF. The DNA for the CDR3 is TGTGCCAGCAGTTTATGGCCCAACAGGGTTGGTGGCAATCAGCCCCAGCATTTT. Combining the CDR3 with reference TRBV28 and TRBJ1-5 gives the whole variable domain DVKVTQSSRYLVKRTGEKVFLECVQDMDHENMFWYRQDPGLGLRLIYFSYDVKMKEKGDIPEGYSVSREKKERFSLILESASTNQTSMYLCASSLWPNRVGGNQPQHFGDGTRLSIL.

This sequence joins TRBV4-3 and TRBJ1-5; perhaps TRBD1 as D (6 bases). Germline loops: CDR1 LGHNA, CDR2 YSLEER. The CDR3 is made up of 15 amino acids. V dropped 0 bases and J dropped 6 bases, with 12 bases sitting between them. For the CDR3, the DNA is TGCGCCAGCAGCCAAGATCAAGGGGGGGGTCAGCCCCAGCATTTT. As protein: CASSQDQGGGQPQHF.

This clone showed up just once. V and J are TRBV9 and TRBJ1-3; D unresolved. This CDR3 spans 14 amino acids. CDR1 SGDLS and CDR2 YYNGEE come from the germline V gene. With 0 bases removed from V and 0 bases from J, the gap between germline ends came to 4 bases. The CDR3 is CASSVASSGNTIYF. The CDR3 DNA sequence: TGTGCCAGCAGCGTAGCTTCCTCTGGAAACACCATATATTTT.

This clone was observed a few times. The chain is built from TRBV4-3 and TRBJ1-3, with D perhaps matching TRBD1 (6 bases). CDR3 length: 12 residues. Germline assignment: CDR1 LGHNA and CDR2 YSLEER. Deletions cut 8 bases from V and 3 bases from J, with 8 bases between. CDR3 nucleotides: TGCGCCAGCGGACAGATTGGAAACACCATATATTTT. Its protein product is CASGQIGNTIYF.

This clone was seen only a few times. This chain joins TRBV28 and TRBJ2-5; 7 positions agree with TRBD1. Looked up from germline, CDR1 is MDHEN and CDR2 is SYDVKM. This CDR3 contains 14 residues. After removal of 7 bases from V and 3 bases from J, the junction contained 8 bases not matched to a gene. CDR3 amino acids: CASTSTGKEETQYF. The CDR3 DNA reads TGTGCCAGCACCTCGACAGGGAAAGAAGAGACCCAGTACTTC.

The chain uses TRBV28 and TRBJ2-6; D gene uncertain. With 8 bases removed from V and 0 bases from J, the gap between germline ends came to 5 bases. CDR1 MDHEN and CDR2 SYDVKM come from the germline V gene. The CDR3 is 13 amino acids. DNA of the CDR3: TGTGCCAGCCTACGCTCTGGGGCCAACGTCCTGACTTTC. Protein product: CASLRSGANVLTF.

The J gene is TRBJ2-5, the V gene TRBV11-2; the match to TRBD2 covers 10 bases. The CDR3 contains 15 residues. Germline values: CDR1 SGHAT, CDR2 FQNNGV. Trimming cost V 5 bases and J 3 bases; bases outside gene matches: 6. The CDR3 region has the DNA TGTGCCAGCAGCCCTTCTAGCGGGGGTGAAGAGACCCAGTACTTC. It yields the protein CASSPSSGGEETQYF.

This clone has more than one count but fewer than ten. CDR3 region: CASSFLSGGRYEQYF. The CDR3 bases are TGTGCCAGCAGCTTCCTATCAGGGGGCAGGTACGAGCAGTACTTC. V and J are TRBV7-9 and TRBJ2-7, with 8 nucleotides matching TRBD1. The V and J ends lost 3 bases and 4 bases, in that order; junction bases with no gene match: 8. Germline V gives CDR1 SEHNR, CDR2 FQNEAQ (reference sequence). This CDR3 spans 15 amino acids.

The CDR3: CASSTRGAGANVLTF. CDR3 DNA sequence: TGTGCCAGTAGTACTAGGGGTGCTGGGGCCAACGTCCTGACTTTC. This rearrangement joins TRBV19 to TRBJ2-6, with TRBD1 as a possible D gene (5 bases). The V end was cut by 4 bases, the J end by 2 bases, with 9 bases between. The CDR3 extends over 15 amino acids. CDR1 is LNHDA, CDR2 SQIVND, per germline (reference sequence).

The CDR3 here is CASSPGQGDTDTQYF. The CDR3, as DNA: TGTGCCAGCTCACCGGGACAGGGGGACACAGATACGCAGTATTTT. V gene TRBV18 combines with J gene TRBJ2-3; 11 bases are a match to TRBD1. Per the germline V gene, CDR1 is KGHSH and CDR2 is LQKENI. The V segment lost 3 bases and the J segment 2 bases; nucleotides outside the gene matches: 1. The CDR3 runs 15 residues.

The chain joins TRBV7-8 to TRBJ2-5; maybe TRBD1 (5 bases). The V gene lost 5 bases and the J gene lost 2 bases, with 12 bases spanning the gap. Germline values: CDR1 SGHVS, CDR2 FQNEAQ. This CDR3 is built from 14 residues. The CDR3 DNA reads as TGTGCCAGCAGCCCCGATCAGGGACAAGAGACCCAGTACTTC. It yields the protein CASSPDQGQETQYF.

The gene calls are TRBV4-2 and TRBJ2-7; 8 bases line up with TRBD1. The ends lost 3 bases at V and 5 bases at J; junction bases unmatched: 9. Germline loops: CDR1 LGHNA, CDR2 YNFKEQ. The CDR3 has 15 amino acids. The CDR3 protein is CASSQADRGSDEQYF. CDR3 sequence (DNA): TGTGCCAGCAGCCAGGCTGACAGGGGATCTGACGAGCAGTACTTC.

The chain has TRBV28 and TRBJ1-1, with TRBD1 matching 9 bases. The CDR3 sequence is 15 residues long. The germline CDR1 and CDR2 sequences are MDHEN and SYDVKM. V lost 0 bases and J lost 5; bases outside the gene matches: 4. Here the CDR3 DNA reads TGTGCCAGCAGTTTATGGGACAGGGGTCGGACTGAAGCTTTCTTT. It encodes CASSLWDRGRTEAFF.

The chain is built from TRBV5-6 and TRBJ2-3; D is perhaps TRBD2 (5 bases). Per the germline V gene, CDR1 is SGHDT and CDR2 is YYEEEE. Deletions cut 4 bases from V and 2 bases from J, with 11 bases between. The CDR3 covers 14 residues. DNA for the CDR3: TGTGCCAGCAGCCTCGGAGGATTCACAGATACGCAGTATTTT. Its protein product is CASSLGGFTDTQYF.

This clone has only a few counts. The rearrangement uses TRBV28 and TRBJ1-5; 9 bases align to TRBD1. After removal of 4 bases from V and 6 bases from J, the junction contained 7 bases not matched to a gene. The length of the CDR3 is 15 residues. The germline V gene has CDR1 MDHEN and CDR2 SYDVKM. The CDR3 sequence is CASSYYRGLVQPQHF. The CDR3, as DNA: TGTGCCAGCAGTTACTACAGGGGGCTGGTTCAGCCCCAGCATTTT.

This chain links TRBV29-1 with TRBJ1-1; 7 bases fit TRBD1. Germline assignment: CDR1 SQVTM and CDR2 ANQGSEA. The length of the CDR3 is 13 residues. The junction had 6 bases not matched to a gene; V was cut back by 7 bases and J by 1 base. The CDR3 sequence: CSARTGQNTEAFF. The CDR3 bases are TGCAGCGCCCGGACAGGTCAGAACACTGAAGCTTTCTTT.

The genes are TRBV5-6 and TRBJ1-6, with 10 bases fitting TRBD1. CDR1 is SGHDT, CDR2 YYEEEE, per germline. The CDR3 extends over 17 amino acids. Trimming took 0 bases from V and 3 from J; bases not matched to a gene: 3. The CDR3 coding sequence is TGTGCCAGCAGCTTGGCGACAGGGGGCATCTATAATTCACCCCTCCACTTT. Amino acids: CASSLATGGIYNSPLHF.

The gene calls are TRBV6-5 and TRBJ1-1; 7 bases map to TRBD1. This CDR3 region has 14 residues. Losses at the gene ends were 6 bases for V and 4 bases for J; bases not matched to a gene: 8. Germline CDR1 is MNHEY and CDR2 is SVGAGI. The DNA of the CDR3 is TGTGCCAGCAGCAATACAGGGGTTGCCACTGAAGCTTTCTTT. Its translation: CASSNTGVATEAFF.

The V call is TRBV6-5, the J call TRBJ1-6; possibly TRBD1 for D (6 bases). The germline V gene has CDR1 MNHEY and CDR2 SVGAGI. Trimming pared 5 bases from V and 7 bases from J, leaving 12 bases between. This CDR3 region has 14 residues. CDR3 in DNA: TGTGCCAGCAGTCGATCTCAGGGGAATTCACCCCTCCACTTT. Amino acid sequence: CASSRSQGNSPLHF.

The V call is TRBV5-4, the J call TRBJ2-7, with 9 bases fitting TRBD2. The CDR3 has 15 residues. V shed 4 bases and J 2 bases; nucleotides not matched to a gene: 7. The germline gives CDR1 SGHNT, CDR2 YYREEE (reference sequence). The CDR3 bases are TGTGCCAGCAGCACTTCTAGCGGGGCCACCTACGAGCAGTACTTC. It translates to CASSTSSGATYEQYF.

The chain couples TRBV9 to TRBJ2-5, with 9 bases that match TRBD1. V lost 0 bases and J lost 1; bases outside the gene matches: 4. The CDR3 sequence is 16 residues long. The germline CDR1 and CDR2 sequences are SGDLS and YYNGEE. CDR3 nucleotide sequence: TGTGCCAGCAGCGTAGCAGGGGGACAGGGCCAAGAGACCCAGTACTTC. This encodes CASSVAGGQGQETQYF. Drawing the rest from reference TRBV9 and TRBJ2-5, the complete variable domain is DSGVTQTPKHLITATGQRVTLRCSPRSGDLSVYWYQQSLDQGLQFLIQYYNGEERAKGNILERFSAQQFPDLHSELNLSSLELGDSALYFCASSVAGGQGQETQYFGPGTRLLVL.

The rearrangement joins TRBV29-1 to TRBJ2-2; 7 bases line up with TRBD1. Trimming took 6 bases from V and 4 from J; bases not matched to a gene: 14. The CDR3 spans 16 residues. In germline, CDR1 is SQVTM, CDR2 ANQGSEA. The CDR3 spells CSVHIQGSISTGELFF. For the CDR3, the DNA is TGCAGCGTACATATACAGGGGAGTATAAGCACCGGGGAGCTGTTTTTT.